Each of the 25 T cell receptor beta chains below was sequenced from the same sample in a study of TIL therapy for anti-PD-1-resistant metastatic lung cancer. The time point: pre-treatment sample, taken before nivolumab and TIL therapy. This was the immunoSEQ v3 assay. TCRdb's copy holds only in-frame clones and misses some; the assay was immunoSEQ multiplex PCR. The sample includes some 32,000 clones, 70% to 80% of them seen just once. The sample was blood, taken at baseline. The receptors were gathered from a woman aged 30 to 85 with non-small cell lung cancer.

This clone was counted a single time. The CDR3 sequence: CASSLVARDPAANEQYF. In DNA form, the CDR3 reads TGTGCCAGCAGCTTGGTGGCCCGGGATCCTGCCGCGAACGAGCAGTACTTC. The chain couples TRBV5-4 to TRBJ2-7, with a weak D call TRBD2 (5 bases). The CDR3 extends over 17 amino acids. The germline V gene has CDR1 SGHNT and CDR2 YYREEE (reference sequence). V gave up 0 bases and J gave up 5 bases, with 21 bases separating them.

This clone turned up a few times. The chain has TRBV7-6 and TRBJ2-5; TRBD2 matches 11 bases. Germline-derived CDR1 and CDR2 are SGHVS and FNYEAQ. This CDR3 contains 18 residues. The trim removed 4 bases at V and 4 bases at J, leaving 14 bases unmatched. CDR3 in DNA: TGTGCCAGCAGCTCCACATTAGCGGGAGGGTCGAAAAGAGAGACCCAGTACTTC. Translation: CASSSTLAGGSKRETQYF.

The chain couples TRBV4-1 to TRBJ1-1; D is perhaps TRBD1 (6 bases). CDR1 and CDR2 from the germline V gene are MGHRA and YSYEKL. Trimming took off 6 bases at V and 0 bases at J, with 20 bases between the two ends. This CDR3 is built from 17 residues. In nucleotides, the CDR3 is TGCGCCAGCAGGGTCGAAAGAGGGGGGGATTTGAACACTGAAGCTTTCTTT. The encoded protein is CASRVERGGDLNTEAFF.

This clone was detected a few times. The J gene is TRBJ2-7, the V gene TRBV6-1; D is possibly TRBD1 or TRBD2 (5 bases each). Per germline, CDR1 MNHNS and CDR2 SASEGT. Trimming took off 5 bases at V and 7 bases at J, with 12 bases between the two ends. The CDR3 covers 12 residues. CDR3 sequence reads: CASSPRWGEQYF. CDR3 DNA sequence: TGTGCCAGCAGTCCGCGTTGGGGGGAGCAGTACTTC.

The rearrangement joins TRBV5-1 to TRBJ1-1, with 9 bases that match TRBD1. Germline values: CDR1 SGHRS, CDR2 YFSETQ. The trim removed 4 bases at V and 10 bases at J, leaving 11 bases unmatched. The CDR3 spans 14 residues. The CDR3 is CASSNTGGDKRAFF. CDR3 sequence (DNA): TGCGCCAGCAGCAATACAGGGGGCGATAAAAGAGCTTTCTTT.

This clone was detected only once. The CDR3 spells CASSSQLATGELFF. The CDR3, as DNA: TGTGCCAGCAGCTCCCAACTAGCGACCGGGGAGCTGTTTTTT. The V gene is TRBV11-3, the J gene TRBJ2-2; TRBD2 matches 7 bases. The CDR3 covers 14 residues. J lost 5 bases, V lost 4 bases, and 4 bases had no gene match. Germline assignment: CDR1 SGHNT and CDR2 YENEEA. The complete variable domain, with remaining parts taken from reference TRBV11-3 and TRBJ2-2, reads EAGVVQSPRYKIIEKKQPVAFWCNPISGHNTLYWYLQNLGQGPELLIRYENEEAVDDSQLPKDRFSAERLKGVDSTLKIQPAELGDSAVYLCASSSQLATGELFFGEGSRLTVL.

This clone was seen a few times. This sequence joins TRBV7-6 and TRBJ2-5; TRBD2 is a possible D gene (5 bases). There are 12 residues in the CDR3. The germline CDR1 and CDR2 sequences are SGHVS and FNYEAQ. Between the trimmed V and J ends, which lost 8 bases and 3 bases, there was a span of 10 bases. CDR3: CASSGTEETQYF. The CDR3 DNA sequence: TGTGCCAGCTCGGGAACCGAAGAGACCCAGTACTTC.

The chain couples TRBV5-1 to TRBJ2-3; D is possibly TRBD1 (6 bases). The CDR3 consists of 16 residues. The germline V and J ends were trimmed by 4 bases and 6 bases, with 21 bases remaining between them. CDR1 and CDR2 from the germline V gene are SGHRS and YFSETQ. DNA for the CDR3: TGCGCCAGCAGCGCCGACAGGTTCACCAATCCCGATACGCAGTATTTT. It translates to CASSADRFTNPDTQYF.

The rearrangement uses TRBV6-5 and TRBJ1-1, with D possibly being TRBD1 (5 bases). V was clipped by 6 bases and J by 5 bases, with 16 bases between them. The CDR3 sequence is 14 residues long. Germline V gives CDR1 MNHEY, CDR2 SVGAGI. CDR3 amino acids: CASSVGPGGTEAFF. The DNA of the CDR3 is TGTGCCAGCAGCGTGGGACCCGGAGGGACTGAAGCTTTCTTT.

This chain connects TRBV5-1 to TRBJ2-1, with a weak D call TRBD2 (7 bases). The CDR3 has 15 amino acids. Trimming cost V 0 bases and J 10 bases, with 17 bases left between them. Germline-derived CDR1 and CDR2 are SGHRS and YFSETQ. The CDR3 nucleotides read TGCGCCAGCAGCTTGGGGGGCGGGGGCCTGGCGGAGCAGTTCTTC. This sequence encodes CASSLGGGGLAEQFF.

The V and J genes are TRBV29-1 and TRBJ2-7; TRBD1 agrees at 12 bases. V was pared by 4 bases and J by 2 bases, with 3 bases of the junction left unmatched. This CDR3 is built from 14 residues. Germline loops: CDR1 SQVTM, CDR2 ANQGSEA. The DNA for the CDR3 is TGCAGCGTTGCCGGGACAGGGGGCACCTACGAGCAGTACTTC. Translation: CSVAGTGGTYEQYF.

The chain links TRBV27 to TRBJ1-6; D not certain. This CDR3 has 13 residues. Trimming removed 6 bases from V and 10 bases from J, with 13 bases in between. Germline V lookup: CDR1 MNHEY, CDR2 SMNVEV (reference sequence). CDR3 sequence reads: CASRPGGSSPLHF. The DNA of the CDR3 is TGTGCCAGCAGACCGGGCGGGAGCTCACCCCTCCACTTT.

V and J are TRBV7-8 and TRBJ2-7; D remains unclear. The ends were cut back, 2 bases at V and 2 bases at J, with 10 bases in the middle. This CDR3 has 14 residues. The germline V gene has CDR1 SGHVS and CDR2 FQNEAQ. CDR3: CASSLPFFTYEQYF. CDR3 DNA: TGTGCCAGCAGCTTACCGTTTTTCACCTACGAGCAGTACTTC.

The genes are TRBV5-1 and TRBJ2-1; TRBD2 aligns across 9 bases. The CDR3 is made up of 16 amino acids. Germline V gene sequence: CDR1 SGHRS, CDR2 YFSETQ. Trimming took 5 bases from V and 7 from J; bases not matched to a gene: 13. CDR3 residues: CASRGTAGGPRNEQFF. Here the CDR3 DNA reads TGCGCCAGCAGGGGAACGGCGGGAGGGCCTCGAAATGAGCAGTTCTTC. Using reference TRBV5-1 and TRBJ2-1 for the parts outside the CDR3, the full variable domain is KAGVTQTPRYLIKTRGQQVTLSCSPISGHRSVSWYQQTPGQGLQFLFEYFSETQRNKGNFPGRFSGRQFSNSRSEMNVSTLELGDSALYLCASRGTAGGPRNEQFFGPGTRLTVL.

This chain links TRBV11-2 with TRBJ2-7; D not resolved. Germline CDR1 SGHAT, CDR2 FQNNGV. The CDR3 is made up of 14 amino acids. V gave up 3 bases and J gave up 5 bases, with 14 bases separating them. The DNA for the CDR3 is TGTGCCAGCAGCTTCAGAGCACTTGGGGACGAGCAGTACTTC. Translation gives CASSFRALGDEQYF. Full variable domain (outside the CDR3, taken from reference TRBV11-2 and TRBJ2-7): EAGVAQSPRYKIIEKRQSVAFWCNPISGHATLYWYQQILGQGPKLLIQFQNNGVVDDSQLPKDRFSAERLKGVDSTLKIQPAKLEDSAVYLCASSFRALGDEQYFGPGTRLTVT.

This clone occurred a few times. CDR3 bases: TGTGCCAGCAGCCCCCAAGGACAGGGGAACACCTTC. Residues: CASSPQGQGNTF. The chain employs TRBV5-4 and TRBJ1-2; 9 nucleotides align to TRBD1. Germline V CDR1 and CDR2: SGHNT, YYREEE (reference sequence). J was trimmed by 12 bases and V by 4 bases; bases with no gene match: 7. The CDR3 sequence is 12 residues long. Full variable domain (outside the CDR3, taken from reference TRBV5-4 and TRBJ1-2): ETGVTQSPTHLIKTRGQQVTLRCSSQSGHNTVSWYQQALGQGPQFIFQYYREEENGRGNFPPRFSGLQFPNYSSELNVNALELDDSALYLCASSPQGQGNTFGSGTRLTVV.

V usage is TRBV6-5 and J usage is TRBJ1-2; no clear D gene. Germline CDR1 is MNHEY and CDR2 is SVGAGI. Trimming removed 5 bases from V and 3 bases from J, with 10 bases in between. The CDR3 has 13 residues. CDR3 sequence reads: CASSGRAHYGYTF. In DNA form, the CDR3 reads TGTGCCAGCAGTGGCCGGGCCCACTATGGCTACACCTTC.

This clone was detected only a few times. This chain joins TRBV30 and TRBJ1-5; perhaps TRBD1 as D (5 bases). The CDR3 contains 13 residues. The V end lost 1 base, the J end lost 7 bases, and 11 bases lay between the germline ends. Looked up from germline, CDR1 is GTSNPN and CDR2 is SVGIG (reference sequence). CDR3 nucleotide sequence: TGTGCCTGGAGTGGGAGGACATCCCAGCCCCAGCATTTT. It codes for CAWSGRTSQPQHF.

The chain employs TRBV11-2 and TRBJ2-7; 7 nucleotides agree with TRBD2. Germline CDR1 is SGHAT and CDR2 is FQNNGV. This CDR3 contains 14 residues. The ends lost 5 bases at V and 2 bases at J; junction bases unmatched: 6. The CDR3 nucleotides are TGTGCCAGCAGCCAGCGGGACCAAGCCTACGAGCAGTACTTC. It is translated as CASSQRDQAYEQYF.

This clone was found a few times. The chain recombines TRBV30 with TRBJ1-5; no clear D gene. Between the trimmed V and J ends, which lost 1 base and 0 bases, there was a span of 10 bases. Looked up from germline, CDR1 is GTSNPN and CDR2 is SVGIG (reference sequence). This CDR3 comprises 15 residues. DNA of the CDR3: TGTGCCTGGAGTGAGACGGGATATAGCAATCAGCCCCAGCATTTT. Translated: CAWSETGYSNQPQHF. The full variable domain, rest sourced from reference TRBV30 and TRBJ1-5, is SQTIHQWPATLVQPVGSPLSLECTVEGTSNPNLYWYRQAAGRGLQLLFYSVGIGQISSEVPQNLSASRPQDRQFILSSKKLLLSDSGFYLCAWSETGYSNQPQHFGDGTRLSIL.

The chain uses TRBV21-1 and TRBJ2-2; the DNA was not used to check the table's D call, TRBD1. TRBV21-1 is a pseudogene segment. This CDR3 comprises 20 residues. The DNA for the CDR3 is TGTGCCAGCATCGCTCACCAGGGCCGTCACGCCCATGGGCCCCCCCGGGAGCTGTTTTTT. It specifies CASIAHQGRHAHGPPRELFF.

The J gene is TRBJ2-5, the V gene TRBV2, with D unresolved. Germline V gene lookup returns CDR1 SNHLY and CDR2 FYNNEI. V was trimmed by 9 bases and J by 5 bases, leaving 10 bases between them. This CDR3 comprises 11 residues. DNA of the CDR3: TGTGCCAGTTTGGCATGGGAGACCCAGTACTTC. Its translation is CASLAWETQYF.

The gene calls are TRBV11-3 and TRBJ2-3; D gene unclear. Germline lookup yields CDR1 SGHNT and CDR2 YENEEA. This CDR3 comprises 13 residues. Trimming took off 1 base at V and 0 bases at J, with 2 bases between the two ends. This chain's CDR3 is CASSLVSTDTQYF. For the CDR3, the DNA is TGTGCCAGCAGCTTAGTTAGCACAGATACGCAGTATTTT.

The chain carries TRBV7-2 and TRBJ2-1; TRBD2 matches at 11 bases. V shed 1 base, J shed 5 bases, and the junction held 4 bases outside the gene matches. The CDR3 is 16 residues long. Germline V gene sequence: CDR1 SGHTA, CDR2 FQGNSA. CDR3 sequence reads: CASSLGLTSGDNEQFF. The CDR3 DNA reads TGTGCCAGCAGCTTAGGGCTGACTAGCGGGGACAATGAGCAGTTCTTC.

V usage is TRBV7-6 and J usage is TRBJ2-1; 10 nucleotides agree with TRBD2. The V segment lost 8 bases and the J segment 4 bases; nucleotides outside the gene matches: 8. The CDR3 is 15 residues long. Germline V gene data show CDR1 as SGHVS and CDR2 as FNYEAQ. This chain's CDR3 is CASRLAGGGYNEQFF. As DNA, the CDR3 is TGTGCCAGCCGTTTAGCGGGAGGAGGATACAATGAGCAGTTCTTC.